This T cell receptor (beta chain) originates from a study of T cells in Graves' hyperthyroidism and ophthalmopathy. Study-level points and caveats: Patients with ophthalmopathy were separated from those with stable hyperthyroidism by a 13 V-J model. Most thyroid clonotypes that were expanded above 0.001 also turned up in blood.

RNA transcripts served as the template for amplifying TCR beta CDR3 regions. First-round RT-PCR with HTBI primers amplified the TCR CDR3 region. TCRdb used MiXCR to reprocess the multiplex PCR reads, holding one entry per CDR3 protein. The sample includes about 570,000 distinct CDR3 sequences, around 15% of them seen just once. V was pared by 5 bases and J by 0 bases, with 4 bases of the junction left unmatched. The CDR3 covers 15 residues. In germline, CDR1 is MDHEN, CDR2 SYDVKM. At least ten counts were recorded for this clonotype. The antigen is unknown. The rearrangement links TRBV28 to TRBJ2-1, with TRBD2 matching 7 bases. The specimen sequenced was blood. The source of this sequence is a woman between 40 and 55 years old with Graves' hyperthyroidism. The CDR3 DNA reads as TGTGCCAGCAGTCCCAGCGGGACCTCCTACAATGAGCAGTTCTTC. Amino acid sequence: CASSPSGTSYNEQFF.